This T cell receptor (beta chain) comes out of a study of shared clonotypes between healthy human individuals. The CDR3 spans 16 residues. Trimming shortened V by 5 bases and J by 3 bases, and 17 bases separated the two germline ends. Germline V CDR1 and CDR2: MNHEY, SMNVEV (reference sequence). Notes on the study in general: Generation probability values for non-shared clonotypes were lower than those for clonotypes shared by all four donors.

The assay was immunoSEQ multiplex PCR, and TCRdb's table has in-frame clones only and misses some. The sample consists of roughly 220,000 clones, over 50% of them appearing once. Details on this clone: The antigen remains undetermined.

This clonotype was obtained from a man aged 25-45 years in good health. The gene calls are TRBV27 and TRBJ1-5; TRBD1 might be the D (5 bases). The sequenced material came from memory CD4+ T cells sorted from blood. Subset: CD45RA-negative fraction. The CDR3 DNA follows: TGTGCCAGCAGTCCCCAACCGGGACTGAACAATCAGCCCCAGCATTTT. This codes for CASSPQPGLNNQPQHF.